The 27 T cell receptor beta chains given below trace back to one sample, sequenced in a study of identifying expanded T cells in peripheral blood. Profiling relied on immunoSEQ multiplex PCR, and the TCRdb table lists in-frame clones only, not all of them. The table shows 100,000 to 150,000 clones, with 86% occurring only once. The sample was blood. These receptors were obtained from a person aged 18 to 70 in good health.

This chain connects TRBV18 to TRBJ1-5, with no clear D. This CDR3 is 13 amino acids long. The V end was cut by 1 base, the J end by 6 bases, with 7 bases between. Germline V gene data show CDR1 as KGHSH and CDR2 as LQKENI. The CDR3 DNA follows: TGTGCCAGCTCACCACGTGGAGTTCAGCCCCAGCATTTT. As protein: CASSPRGVQPQHF.

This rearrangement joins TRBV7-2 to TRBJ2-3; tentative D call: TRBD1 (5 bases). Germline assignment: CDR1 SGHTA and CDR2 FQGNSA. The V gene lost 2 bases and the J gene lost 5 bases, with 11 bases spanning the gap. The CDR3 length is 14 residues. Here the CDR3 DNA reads TGTGCCAGCAGCTTAAGGAAGACAGTAGATACGCAGTATTTT. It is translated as CASSLRKTVDTQYF.

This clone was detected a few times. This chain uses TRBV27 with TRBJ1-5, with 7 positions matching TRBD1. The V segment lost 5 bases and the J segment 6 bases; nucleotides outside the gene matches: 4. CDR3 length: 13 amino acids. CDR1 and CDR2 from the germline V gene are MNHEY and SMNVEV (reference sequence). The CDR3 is CASSRDRLQPQHF. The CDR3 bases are TGTGCCAGCAGTCGGGACAGACTTCAGCCCCAGCATTTT.

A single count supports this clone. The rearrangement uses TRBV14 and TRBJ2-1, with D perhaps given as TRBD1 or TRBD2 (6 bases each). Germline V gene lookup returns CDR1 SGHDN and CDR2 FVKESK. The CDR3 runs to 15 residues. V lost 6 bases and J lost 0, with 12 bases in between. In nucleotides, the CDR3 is TGTGCCAGCAGTGTCTCGGGGGCCTCCTACAATGAGCAGTTCTTC. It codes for CASSVSGASYNEQFF.

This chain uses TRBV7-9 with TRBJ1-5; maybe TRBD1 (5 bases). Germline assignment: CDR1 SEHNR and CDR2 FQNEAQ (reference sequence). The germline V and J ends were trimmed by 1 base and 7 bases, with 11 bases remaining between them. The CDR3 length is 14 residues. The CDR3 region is CASSLEGEIQPQHF. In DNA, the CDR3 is TGTGCCAGCAGCTTAGAAGGGGAAATACAGCCCCAGCATTTT.

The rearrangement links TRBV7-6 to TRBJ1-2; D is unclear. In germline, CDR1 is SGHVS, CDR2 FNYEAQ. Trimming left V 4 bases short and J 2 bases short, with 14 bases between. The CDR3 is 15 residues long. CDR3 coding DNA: TGTGCCAGCAGCTCATCTCCGGGGAGAAACTATGGCTACACCTTC. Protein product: CASSSSPGRNYGYTF.

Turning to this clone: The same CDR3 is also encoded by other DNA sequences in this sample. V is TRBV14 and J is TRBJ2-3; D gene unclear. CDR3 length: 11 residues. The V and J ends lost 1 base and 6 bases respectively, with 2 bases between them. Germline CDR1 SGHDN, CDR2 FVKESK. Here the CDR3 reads CASSQVDTQYF. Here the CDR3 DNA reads TGTGCCAGCAGCCAAGTGGATACGCAGTATTTT.

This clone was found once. The CDR3 is CASSQDMWVEKLFF. The CDR3 nucleotides are TGTGCCAGCAGCCAAGATATGTGGGTTGAAAAACTGTTTTTT. The gene calls are TRBV4-2 and TRBJ1-4, with no clear D. This CDR3 region has 14 residues. Germline-derived CDR1 and CDR2 are LGHNA and YNFKEQ. The germline V and J ends were trimmed by 0 bases and 7 bases, with 9 bases remaining between them.

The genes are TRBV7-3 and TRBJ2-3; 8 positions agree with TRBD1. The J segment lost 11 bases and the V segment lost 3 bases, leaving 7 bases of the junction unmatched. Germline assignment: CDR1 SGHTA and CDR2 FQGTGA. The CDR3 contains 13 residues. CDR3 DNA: TGTGCCAGCAGCTTGGGGACAGGCCTGGGGCAGTATTTT. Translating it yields CASSLGTGLGQYF.

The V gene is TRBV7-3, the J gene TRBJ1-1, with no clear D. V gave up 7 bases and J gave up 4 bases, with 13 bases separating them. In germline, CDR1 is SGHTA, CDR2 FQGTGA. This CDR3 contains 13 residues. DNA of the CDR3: TGTGCCAGCACCTTTAGCGTAGGCACTGAAGCTTTCTTT. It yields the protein CASTFSVGTEAFF.

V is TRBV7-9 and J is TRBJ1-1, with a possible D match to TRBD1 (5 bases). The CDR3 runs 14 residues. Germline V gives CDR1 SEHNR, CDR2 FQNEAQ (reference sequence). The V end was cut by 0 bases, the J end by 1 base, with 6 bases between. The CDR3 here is CASSLAGENTEAFF. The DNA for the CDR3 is TGTGCCAGCAGCTTAGCGGGGGAGAACACTGAAGCTTTCTTT.

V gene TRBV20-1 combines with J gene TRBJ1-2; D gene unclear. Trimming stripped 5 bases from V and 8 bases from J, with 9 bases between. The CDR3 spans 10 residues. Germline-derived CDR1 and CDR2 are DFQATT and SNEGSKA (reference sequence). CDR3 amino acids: CSAAGFGYTF. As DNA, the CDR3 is TGCAGTGCTGCGGGATTCGGCTACACCTTC.

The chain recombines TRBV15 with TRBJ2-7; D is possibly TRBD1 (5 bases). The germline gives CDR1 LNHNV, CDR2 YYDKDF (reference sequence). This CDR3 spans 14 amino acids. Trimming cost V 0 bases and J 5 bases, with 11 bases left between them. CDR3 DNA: TGTGCCACCAGCAGAGACCAGGGCGTGGACGAGCAGTACTTC. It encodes CATSRDQGVDEQYF. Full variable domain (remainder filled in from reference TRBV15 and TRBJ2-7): DAMVIQNPRYQVTQFGKPVTLSCSQTLNHNVMYWYQQKSSQAPKLLFHYYDKDFNNEADTPDNFQSRRPNTSFCFLDIRSPGLGDTAMYLCATSRDQGVDEQYFGPGTRLTVT.

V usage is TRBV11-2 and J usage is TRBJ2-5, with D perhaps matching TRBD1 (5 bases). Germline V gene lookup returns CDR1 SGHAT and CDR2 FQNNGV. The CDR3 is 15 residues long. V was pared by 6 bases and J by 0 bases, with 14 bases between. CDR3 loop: CASSSDRQHQETQYF. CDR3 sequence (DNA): TGTGCCAGCAGTTCGGACCGACAGCACCAAGAGACCCAGTACTTC.

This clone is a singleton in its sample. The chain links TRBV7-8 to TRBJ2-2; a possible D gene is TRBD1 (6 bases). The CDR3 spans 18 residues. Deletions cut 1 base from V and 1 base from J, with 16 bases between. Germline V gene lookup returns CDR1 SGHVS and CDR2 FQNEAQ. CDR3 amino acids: CASSLVSGTRKNTGELFF. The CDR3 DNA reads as TGTGCCAGCAGCTTAGTCTCCGGGACAAGAAAGAACACCGGGGAGCTGTTTTTT.

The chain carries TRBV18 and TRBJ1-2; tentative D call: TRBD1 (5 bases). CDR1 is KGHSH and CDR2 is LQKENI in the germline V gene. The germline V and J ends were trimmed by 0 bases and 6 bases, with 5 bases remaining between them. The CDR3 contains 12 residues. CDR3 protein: CASSPPGDGYTF. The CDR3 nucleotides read TGTGCCAGCTCACCACCGGGGGATGGCTACACCTTC.

CDR3 nucleotides: TGTGCCAGCAACCCCCCGACGGGGAGCTACAATGAGCAGTTCTTC. This sequence encodes CASNPPTGSYNEQFF. This sequence joins TRBV5-6 and TRBJ2-1, with a tentative D call TRBD2 (5 bases). Germline CDR1 reads SGHDT; CDR2 reads YYEEEE. The CDR3 has 15 residues. Trimming left V 6 bases short and J 3 bases short, with 16 bases between. The complete variable domain, with remaining parts taken from reference TRBV5-6 and TRBJ2-1, reads DAGVTQSPTHLIKTRGQQVTLRCSPKSGHDTVSWYQQALGQGPQFIFQYYEEEERQRGNFPDRFSGHQFPNYSSELNVNALLLGDSALYLCASNPPTGSYNEQFFGPGTRLTVL.

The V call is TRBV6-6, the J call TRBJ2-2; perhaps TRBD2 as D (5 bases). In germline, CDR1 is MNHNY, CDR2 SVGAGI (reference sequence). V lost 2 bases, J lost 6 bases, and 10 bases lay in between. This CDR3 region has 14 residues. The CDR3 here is CASSYDREPGELFF. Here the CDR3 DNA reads TGTGCCAGCAGTTACGATCGGGAACCCGGGGAGCTGTTTTTT.

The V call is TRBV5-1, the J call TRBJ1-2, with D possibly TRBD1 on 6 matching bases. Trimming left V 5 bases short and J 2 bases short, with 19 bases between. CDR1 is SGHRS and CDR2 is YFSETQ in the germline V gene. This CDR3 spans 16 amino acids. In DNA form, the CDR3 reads TGCGCCAGCAGGTCGGACAGCCGGGGAGGAAACTATGGCTACACCTTC. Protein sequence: CASRSDSRGGNYGYTF.

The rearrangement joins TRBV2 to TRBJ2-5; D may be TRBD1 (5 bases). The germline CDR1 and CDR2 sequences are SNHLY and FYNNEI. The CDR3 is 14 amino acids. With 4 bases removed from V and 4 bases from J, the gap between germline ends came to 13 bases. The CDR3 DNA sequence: TGTGCCAGCAGTGCCAGGGCAGTGGGAGAGACCCAGTACTTC. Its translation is CASSARAVGETQYF.

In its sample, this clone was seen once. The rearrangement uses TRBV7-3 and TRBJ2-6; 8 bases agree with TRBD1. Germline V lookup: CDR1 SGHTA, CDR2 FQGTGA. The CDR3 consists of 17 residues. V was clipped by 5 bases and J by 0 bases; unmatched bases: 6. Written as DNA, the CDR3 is TGTGCCAGCAGCAGGACAGGGATGGCCTCTGGGGCCAACGTCCTGACTTTC. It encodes CASSRTGMASGANVLTF. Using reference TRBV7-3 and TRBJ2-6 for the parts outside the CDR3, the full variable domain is GAGVSQTPSNKVTEKGKYVELRCDPISGHTALYWYRQSLGQGPEFLIYFQGTGAADDSGLPNDRFFAVRPEGSVSTLKIQRTERGDSAVYLCASSRTGMASGANVLTFGAGSRLTVL.

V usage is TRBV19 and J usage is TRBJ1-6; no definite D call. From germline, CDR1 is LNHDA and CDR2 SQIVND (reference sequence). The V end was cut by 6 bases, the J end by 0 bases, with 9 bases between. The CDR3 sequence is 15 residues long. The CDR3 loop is CASRPPGSYNSPLHF. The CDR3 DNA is TGTGCCAGTAGACCACCCGGCTCCTATAATTCACCCCTCCACTTT. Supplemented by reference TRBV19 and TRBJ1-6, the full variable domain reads DGGITQSPKYLFRKEGQNVTLSCEQNLNHDAMYWYRQDPGQGLRLIYYSQIVNDFQKGDIAEGYSVSREKKESFPLTVTSAQKNPTAFYLCASRPPGSYNSPLHFGNGTRLTVT.

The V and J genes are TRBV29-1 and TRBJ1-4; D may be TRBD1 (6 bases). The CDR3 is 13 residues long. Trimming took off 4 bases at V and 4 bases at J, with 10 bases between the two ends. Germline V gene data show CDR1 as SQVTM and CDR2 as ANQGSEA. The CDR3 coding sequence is TGCAGCGTTGTGGGGACAAATAATGAAAAACTGTTTTTT. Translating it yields CSVVGTNNEKLFF.

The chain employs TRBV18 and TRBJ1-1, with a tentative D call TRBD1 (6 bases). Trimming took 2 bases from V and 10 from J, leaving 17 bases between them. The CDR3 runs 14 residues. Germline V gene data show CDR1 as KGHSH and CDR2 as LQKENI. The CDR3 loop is CASSPNREVGLAFF. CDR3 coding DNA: TGTGCCAGCTCACCAAACAGGGAGGTGGGCTTAGCTTTCTTT.

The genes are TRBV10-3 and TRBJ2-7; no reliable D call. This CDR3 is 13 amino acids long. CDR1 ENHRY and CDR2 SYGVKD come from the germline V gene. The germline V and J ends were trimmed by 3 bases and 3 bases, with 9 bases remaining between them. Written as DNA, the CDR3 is TGTGCCATCAGTGAAACTTGGGGCTACGAGCAGTACTTC. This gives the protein CAISETWGYEQYF.

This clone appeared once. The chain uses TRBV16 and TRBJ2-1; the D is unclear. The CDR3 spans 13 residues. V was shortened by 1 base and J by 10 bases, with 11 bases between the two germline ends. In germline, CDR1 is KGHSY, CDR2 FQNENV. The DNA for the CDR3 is TGTGCCAGCAGCCAATTCGGGCAGGCGGAGCAGTTCTTC. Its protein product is CASSQFGQAEQFF.

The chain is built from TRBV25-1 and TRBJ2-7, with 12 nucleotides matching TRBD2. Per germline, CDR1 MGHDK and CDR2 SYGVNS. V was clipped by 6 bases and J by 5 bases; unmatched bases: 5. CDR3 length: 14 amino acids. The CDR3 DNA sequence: TGTGCCAGCAGACGGACTAGCGGGGTAAACGAGCAGTACTTC. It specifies CASRRTSGVNEQYF.